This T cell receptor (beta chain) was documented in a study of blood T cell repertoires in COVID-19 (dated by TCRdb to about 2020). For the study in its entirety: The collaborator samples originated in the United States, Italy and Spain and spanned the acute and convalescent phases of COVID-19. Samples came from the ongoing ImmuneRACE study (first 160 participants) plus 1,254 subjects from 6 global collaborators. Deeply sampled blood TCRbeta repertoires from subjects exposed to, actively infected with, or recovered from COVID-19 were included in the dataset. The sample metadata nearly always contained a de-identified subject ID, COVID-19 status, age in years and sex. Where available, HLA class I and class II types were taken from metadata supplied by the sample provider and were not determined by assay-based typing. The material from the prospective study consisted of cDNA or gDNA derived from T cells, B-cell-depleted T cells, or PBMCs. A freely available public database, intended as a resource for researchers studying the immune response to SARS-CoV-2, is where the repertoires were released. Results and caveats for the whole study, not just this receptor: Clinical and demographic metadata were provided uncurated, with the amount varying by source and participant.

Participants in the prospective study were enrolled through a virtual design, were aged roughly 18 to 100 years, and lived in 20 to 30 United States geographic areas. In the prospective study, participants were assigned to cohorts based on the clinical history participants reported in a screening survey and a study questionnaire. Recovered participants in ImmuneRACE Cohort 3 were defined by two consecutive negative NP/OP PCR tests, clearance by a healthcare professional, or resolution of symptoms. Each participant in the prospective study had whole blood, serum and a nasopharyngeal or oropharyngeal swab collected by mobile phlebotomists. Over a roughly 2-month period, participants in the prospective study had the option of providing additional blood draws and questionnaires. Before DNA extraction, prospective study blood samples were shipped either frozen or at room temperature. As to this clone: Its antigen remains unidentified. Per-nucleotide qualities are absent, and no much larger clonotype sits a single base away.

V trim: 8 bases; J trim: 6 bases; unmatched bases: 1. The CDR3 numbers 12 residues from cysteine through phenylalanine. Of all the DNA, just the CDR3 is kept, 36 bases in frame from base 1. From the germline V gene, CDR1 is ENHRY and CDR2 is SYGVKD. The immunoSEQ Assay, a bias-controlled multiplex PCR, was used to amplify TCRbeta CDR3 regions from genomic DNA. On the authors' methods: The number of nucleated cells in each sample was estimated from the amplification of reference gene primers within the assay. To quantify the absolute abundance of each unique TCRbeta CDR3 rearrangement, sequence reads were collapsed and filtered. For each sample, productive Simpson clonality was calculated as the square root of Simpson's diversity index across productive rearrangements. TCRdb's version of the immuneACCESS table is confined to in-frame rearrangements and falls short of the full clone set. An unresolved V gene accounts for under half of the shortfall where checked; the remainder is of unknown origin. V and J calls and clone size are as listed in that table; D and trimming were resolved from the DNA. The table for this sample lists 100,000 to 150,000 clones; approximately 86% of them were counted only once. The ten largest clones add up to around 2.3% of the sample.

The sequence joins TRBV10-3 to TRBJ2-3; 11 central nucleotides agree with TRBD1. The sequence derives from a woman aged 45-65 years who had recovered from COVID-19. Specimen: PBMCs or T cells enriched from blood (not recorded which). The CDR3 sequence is CAIGQGADTQYF. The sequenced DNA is TGTGCCATCGGACAGGGGGCCGATACGCAGTATTTT.